The sequence of this T cell receptor (beta chain) was determined in a study of control samples from healthy donors and cancer patients. With 0 bases removed from V and 2 bases from J, the gap between germline ends came to 9 bases. This CDR3 region has 14 residues. In germline, CDR1 is SGDLS, CDR2 YYNGEE. Libraries were prepared by immunoSEQ multiplex PCR; TCRdb keeps only in-frame clonotypes and omits some of them. The sample consists of about 51,000 clones, around nine tenths of them appearing once. Sequencing was performed on PBMCs. The receptor was isolated from a man aged 50 to 60 with head and neck cancer. The chain uses TRBV9 and TRBJ2-7; unclear D gene. CDR3 region: CASSVEDVPYEQYF. CDR3 DNA: TGTGCCAGCAGCGTAGAGGACGTCCCCTACGAGCAGTACTTC.